A single TCR beta chain is shown here with its context. Its target is unknown. The sample belongs to a study of cytomegalovirus exposure and HLA in healthy donors. In the study overall: The same platform as the roughly 670 first-cohort repertoires was used for the 130 or so validation repertoires, a later analysis reported.

With V trimmed by 0 bases and J by 2 bases, 2 bases remained unmatched. Germline V CDR1 and CDR2: SGDLS, YYNGEE. CDR3 length: 16 residues. Measured with immunoSEQ multiplex PCR; TCRdb has only the in-frame clones, and not every one. The sample lists about 98,000 clones, over 75% occurring once. General study findings and limits: The study labeled 150 to 200 TCR beta chains cytomegalovirus-associated. The classifier reportedly diagnosed cytomegalovirus status with high sensitivity and specificity. Rarity characterized most TCR sequences, yet some public TCRs appeared in many donors.

The V and J genes are TRBV9 and TRBJ2-5; 12 bases match TRBD2. The source is a man aged 18 to 30 in good health and CMV-seropositive. Sequencing was performed on PBMCs. The CDR3 spells CASSVDLAGGQETQYF. CDR3 in DNA: TGTGCCAGCAGCGTAGACCTAGCGGGGGGGCAAGAGACCCAGTACTTC.